This T cell receptor (beta chain) was identified in a study of shared clonotypes between healthy human individuals. Study-wide findings and caveats: Naive subsets typically showed greater estimated richness than memory subsets. Shared clonotypes across all four donors exceeded non-shared ones in generation probability.

This CDR3 is 13 amino acids long. Trimming removed 7 bases from V and 6 bases from J; junction bases left unmatched: 8. The germline V gene encodes CDR1 SEHNR and CDR2 FQNEAQ (reference sequence). CD45RO-negative cells were positively selected for CCR7, leaving out terminally differentiated effector memory CD45RA+ cells. About this clone itself: Its antigen remains unknown.

The table came from immunoSEQ multiplex PCR; TCRdb's copy has only in-frame clones and leaves some out. The profile shows roughly 590,000 clones, nearly 97% of them singletons. This receptor was identified in a woman in her 30s in good health. Sequenced input: naive CD8+ T cells sorted from blood. V and J are TRBV7-9 and TRBJ1-2, with TRBD1 identical over 7 bases. The CDR3 protein is CASTPTGTHGYTF. The CDR3 DNA follows: TGTGCCAGCACCCCGACAGGGACGCATGGCTACACCTTC.